This T cell receptor beta chain originates from a study of blood T cell repertoires in COVID-19. Study-level background: The United States, Italy and Spain supplied acute and convalescent COVID-19 samples. Nucleic acid was either cDNA or gDNA, and it came from T cells, B-cell-depleted T cells, or PBMCs.

Repertoires were generated with immunoSEQ multiplex PCR, while TCRdb's copy carries only in-frame clones and drops some. The table has fewer than 600,000 clones, 70% to 90% seen once; the top ten hold 1.5% to 2%. CDR1 SEHNR and CDR2 FQNEAQ come from the germline V gene (reference sequence). The length of the CDR3 is 16 residues. The V gene end was trimmed by 0 bases and the J gene end by 0 bases; junction bases not matched to a gene: 2. Participants were aged roughly 18 to 90 years, lived in 25 or so US areas, and enrolled virtually. Before being deemed recovered, Cohort 3 donors had two negative PCRs, clearance, or symptom resolution.

Input material: PBMCs or T cells enriched from blood (not recorded which). This TCR was recovered from a woman between 40 and 55 years old who had recovered from COVID-19. V and J are TRBV7-9 and TRBJ2-5; 9 bases agree with TRBD2. The CDR3 DNA is TGTGCCAGCAGCTTAGCGAGCGGGGGGTACCAAGAGACCCAGTACTTC. Its protein product is CASSLASGGYQETQYF.